This entry lists 7 T cell receptor beta chains sequenced from one sample in a study of T cell changes during pregnancy in multiple sclerosis. Produced via immunoSEQ multiplex PCR; TCRdb's table is partial and in-frame only. The data contain just over 40,000 clones, approximately 88% of them singletons. The material sequenced was peripheral blood, taken in the first trimester of pregnancy. The receptors were gathered from a female donor in good health, enrolled as a control in a pregnancy study.

The chain couples TRBV6-4 to TRBJ2-2, with D possibly being TRBD1 (6 bases). The CDR3 runs 15 residues. V was shortened by 0 bases and J by 4 bases, with 9 bases between the two germline ends. Looked up from germline, CDR1 is MRHNA and CDR2 is SNTAGT. In DNA form, the CDR3 reads TGTGCCAGCAGTGACTCGATGGACAGCACCGGGGAGCTGTTTTTT. Protein product: CASSDSMDSTGELFF.

V is TRBV27 and J is TRBJ2-7; a possible D gene is TRBD1 (5 bases). V dropped 5 bases and J dropped 2 bases, with 13 bases sitting between them. Germline V gene data show CDR1 as MNHEY and CDR2 as SMNVEV (reference sequence). The CDR3 covers 14 residues. The CDR3 loop is CASSKQVLAYEQYF. In DNA form, the CDR3 reads TGTGCCAGCAGTAAACAGGTTTTGGCCTACGAGCAGTACTTC.

This chain connects TRBV14 to TRBJ2-7, with TRBD1 matching over 8 bases. CDR3 length: 14 residues. With V trimmed by 4 bases and J by 5 bases, 7 bases remained unmatched. In germline, CDR1 is SGHDN, CDR2 FVKESK. CDR3 coding DNA: TGTGCCAGCAGCCGTTGGACAGGGAAAAACGAGCAGTACTTC. It specifies CASSRWTGKNEQYF.

The rearrangement joins TRBV4-3 to TRBJ2-2; D remains unclear. CDR1 is LGHNA, CDR2 YSLEER, per germline. The CDR3 has 17 amino acids. With 0 bases removed from V and 7 bases from J, the gap between germline ends came to 18 bases. CDR3 DNA: TGCGCCAGCAGCCAAGATCGGTTTGTCGAGGTGGGCGGGGAGCTGTTTTTT. It translates to CASSQDRFVEVGGELFF.

The chain links TRBV27 to TRBJ2-7; TRBD2 matches at 8 bases. The CDR3 has 16 residues. After removal of 5 bases from V and 4 bases from J, the junction contained 13 bases not matched to a gene. Germline-derived CDR1 and CDR2 are MNHEY and SMNVEV (reference sequence). This CDR3 is CASSPTSGSPPYEQYF. DNA for the CDR3: TGTGCCAGCAGTCCAACAAGCGGGAGTCCCCCTTACGAGCAGTACTTC.

V is TRBV18 and J is TRBJ2-3; no firm D call. V lost 5 bases to trimming and J lost 0 bases, with 6 bases between them. Germline values: CDR1 KGHSH, CDR2 LQKENI. This CDR3 has 13 residues. The CDR3 sequence is CASSEVSTDTQYF. DNA for the CDR3: TGTGCCAGCTCAGAGGTCAGCACAGATACGCAGTATTTT.

This clone was seen once. This chain joins TRBV7-8 and TRBJ2-5, with 12 positions matching TRBD2. The CDR3 contains 20 residues. CDR1 is SGHVS, CDR2 FQNEAQ, per germline. V was pared by 1 base and J by 4 bases, with 16 bases of the junction left unmatched. The CDR3 nucleotides read TGTGCCAGCAGCTTAGTACGGCTAGCGGGAGGGCCGCGAACGGGAGAGACCCAGTACTTC. Protein product: CASSLVRLAGGPRTGETQYF. The full variable domain, in which reference TRBV7-8 and TRBJ2-5 provide the parts outside the CDR3, is GAGVSQSPRYKVAKRGQDVALRCDPISGHVSLFWYQQALGQGPEFLTYFQNEAQLDKSGLPSDRFFAERPEGSVSTLKIQRTQQEDSAVYLCASSLVRLAGGPRTGETQYFGPGTRLLVL.